This T cell receptor (beta chain) originates from a study of CD8 T cells in Susac syndrome. The germline V gene has CDR1 SQVTM and CDR2 ANQGSEA. The CDR3 covers 14 residues. The germline V and J ends were trimmed by 4 bases and 9 bases, with 21 bases remaining between them. Random hexamers served to reverse transcribe roughly 0.45 to 1 ug RNA. One entry per CDR3 protein, called by TCRdb with MiXCR from the immunoSEQ multiplex PCR reads. The table has some 260,000 distinct CDR3 sequences, around 95% seen once. CD8+ and CD4+ T cells from blood underwent TCR beta sequencing. FACS was used to enrich TEMRA cells, whereas the CD8+ and CD4+ T cells were obtained by negative isolation.

Sequenced material: CD4+ T cells from PBMCs. The sequence derives from a human donor with multiple sclerosis. This chain connects TRBV29-1 to TRBJ1-1; tentatively, D is TRBD1 (5 bases). The CDR3 nucleotides read TGCAGCGTTGCTTCCGGGACCATCAGTTACCAAGCTTTCTTT. This sequence encodes CSVASGTISYQAFF.